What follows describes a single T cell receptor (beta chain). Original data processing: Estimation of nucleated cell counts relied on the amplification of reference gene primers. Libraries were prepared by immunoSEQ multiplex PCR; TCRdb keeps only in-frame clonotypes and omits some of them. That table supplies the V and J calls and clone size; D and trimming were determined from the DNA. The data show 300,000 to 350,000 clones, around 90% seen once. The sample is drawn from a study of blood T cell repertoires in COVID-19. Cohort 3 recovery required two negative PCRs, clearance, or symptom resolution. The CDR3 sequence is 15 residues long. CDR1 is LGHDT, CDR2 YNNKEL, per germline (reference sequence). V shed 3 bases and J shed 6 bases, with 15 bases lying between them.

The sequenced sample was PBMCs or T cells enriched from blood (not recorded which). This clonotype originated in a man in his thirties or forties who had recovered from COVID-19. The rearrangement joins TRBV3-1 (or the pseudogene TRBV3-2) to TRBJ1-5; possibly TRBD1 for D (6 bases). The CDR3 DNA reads TGTGCCAGCAGCCAGGGTACAGGGTCCACTCAGCCCCAGCATTTT. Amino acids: CASSQGTGSTQPQHF.